This T cell receptor beta chain is drawn from a study of OX40 agonist ivuxolimab in advanced cancers. This table comes from immunoSEQ multiplex PCR, and its TCRdb copy is limited to in-frame clones, with some not included. The sample carries some 85,000 clones, 70% to 90% recorded once. The V gene's germline CDR1 is SGDLS and CDR2 YYNGEE. After removal of 3 bases from V and 7 bases from J, the junction contained 11 bases not matched to a gene. The CDR3 has 15 amino acids. Comment on this clone: Its target is not known.

General study findings and limits: Partial responders treated at 0.1-3.0 mg/kg exhibited clonal expansion among the lowest measured.

The source is an adult with an advanced solid tumor such as melanoma, head and neck, liver or kidney cancer. Sequenced material: CD4+ or CD8+ T cells sorted from blood, taken in a trial of the OX40 agonist ivuxolimab. J is TRBJ1-2 and V is TRBV9; the match to TRBD1 covers 8 bases. The CDR3 protein is CASSANPGGGGGYTF. The CDR3 DNA reads as TGTGCCAGCAGCGCCAATCCAGGGGGCGGTGGTGGCTACACCTTC.